This T cell receptor (beta chain) was obtained from a study of tumor-infiltrating lymphocytes in primary liver carcinoma listed by TCRdb under 2017. Some background on the complete study: Hepatocellular carcinoma (four) or combined HCC and intrahepatic cholangiocarcinoma (one) was present in the five patients, who were three men and two women aged 30 to 69 years. To link TCRbeta repertoire diversity to the local molecular phenotype, the 20 to 25 tumor region samples were profiled with Agilent mRNA microarrays. Each sample produced about 3.5 to 7.13 million productive TCRbeta reads, and read depth showed no significant difference between tissue types. Reproducibility between technical replicate repertoires was high, with correlation coefficients above 0.95 and mean shared-clone rates around 0.88. A total of around 35 specimens from 5 patients went through TCRbeta repertoire sequencing, namely 25 tumor regions, 5 adjacent noncancerous liver tissues and 5 peripheral blood samples. The study combined TCRbeta repertoire sequencing, expression microarrays and whole-exome sequencing across five regions of each liver tumor, with adjacent normal tissue and blood. The five patients had tumors staged T1-T3 N0M0, with maximum diameters ranging from 4.2 to 10 cm.

Summary of the overall study and its limitations: Repertoire overlap was higher between tumor regions (mean roughly 35%) than tumor-adjacent (approximately 17%) or tumor-blood (approximately 14%) pairs, consistent with antigen-driven expansion. Just about 7-25% of top clones turned up in all five regions of a tumor, which suggests spatial heterogeneity among tumor-infiltrating T cells. Because only the TCR beta chain was sequenced and unpaired alpha chains were not captured, true repertoire diversity is likely underestimated. Since the samples were bulk and unsorted, there was no way to compare CD4+ and CD8+ T cell repertoires. With just 4 or 5 patients in the study, the authors point out that the findings should be validated in a larger study. A significantly larger repertoire fraction was made up by the top 250 clones in tumors than in blood (p = 0.039).

TCRbeta-specific cDNA was reverse-transcribed from about 520 ng total RNA using a constant-region primer and ProtoScript II reverse transcriptase. Construction of the TCRbeta libraries relied on three nested rounds of multiplex PCR, following a slightly modified ARM-PCR procedure. The first two PCR rounds used multiplex TRBV1-TRBV30 forward primers with a Cbeta reverse primer, each for roughly 11 cycles. Sample barcodes and Illumina adapters were attached in a final 25-cycle PCR using Deep VentR polymerase. Amplicons of 200-500 bp were gel-purified with a QIAquick gel extraction kit before sequencing. An Illumina HiSeq 2500 was used to sequence the TCRbeta amplicons, generating 250-bp paired-end reads. On the authors' methods: Quality trimming of reads was performed with Trimmomatic v0.33, and paired reads were merged with FLASH v1.2.11 so that full CDR3 sequences could be recovered. MiGEC v1.2.1b assigned V, D and J germline segments to the rearranged TCRbeta sequences. VDJtools v1.0.0 computed clonotype statistics and Shannon-Wiener diversity indices. Except for diversity analysis, only each sample's 250 most abundant clonotypes were used in subsequent analyses to reduce sampling bias. TCRdb reprocessing: public reads trimmed at Q25 with fastp, clones called with MiXCR, in-frame beta chains kept. Each entry is one CDR3 protein sequence, shown with its most common DNA and genes. The V and J calls follow TCRdb's processing rather than the paper's. The sample table records roughly 80,000 distinct CDR3 sequences; 70% to 80% of these occur just once. Around 13% of the sample rests with the top ten.

Of note for this clonotype: This clone's antigen is unknown. One end of the junction is discordant with germline, which a read error may explain.

The CDR3 runs 14 residues from the cysteine to the phenylalanine. The entry retains the CDR3 DNA only, 42 bases that are in frame from base 1. From the germline V gene, CDR1 is SGHNT and CDR2 is YENEEA. Without any cell sorting, total RNA and DNA were extracted together from approximately 20-30 mg of bulk tissue using the AllPrep DNA/RNA mini kit. Between late 2015 and 2016, a handful of patients in China with histopathologically diagnosed primary liver carcinoma had surgical resection. Patients had chronic HBV infection and were treatment-naive at sampling. Five spatially separated regions were sampled from each tumor: the superior, inferior, left-lateral and right-lateral poles, plus the tumor centre. Histology showed that every tumor sample contained more than 80% viable tumor cells. Fresh tumor and adjacent tissue pieces were bisected; one half was stored in RNAlater at -80°C, the other sent for histology.

Specimen: liver tumor tissue from sampling region 4. The cell subset or site label of this sample denotes: tumor region T4, right-lateral pole. The chain joins TRBV11-3 to TRBJ2-7, with 8 bases matching TRBD1. This clonotype was sampled from a woman aged 60-70 years with primary liver carcinoma and hepatitis B virus infection. The CDR3 protein: CAGSRLGQGYGQYF. The DNA reads as follows: TGTGCCGGCAGCAGACTTGGACAGGGATACGGGCAGTACTTC. With the rest looked up from the reference TRBV11-3 and TRBJ2-7 genes rather than sequenced, the full variable domain is EAGVVQSPRYKIIEKKQPVAFWCNPISGHNTLYWYLQNLGQGPELLIRYENEEAVDDSQLPKDRFSAERLKGVDSTLKIQPAELGDSAVYLCAGSRLGQGYGQYFGPGTRLTVT.